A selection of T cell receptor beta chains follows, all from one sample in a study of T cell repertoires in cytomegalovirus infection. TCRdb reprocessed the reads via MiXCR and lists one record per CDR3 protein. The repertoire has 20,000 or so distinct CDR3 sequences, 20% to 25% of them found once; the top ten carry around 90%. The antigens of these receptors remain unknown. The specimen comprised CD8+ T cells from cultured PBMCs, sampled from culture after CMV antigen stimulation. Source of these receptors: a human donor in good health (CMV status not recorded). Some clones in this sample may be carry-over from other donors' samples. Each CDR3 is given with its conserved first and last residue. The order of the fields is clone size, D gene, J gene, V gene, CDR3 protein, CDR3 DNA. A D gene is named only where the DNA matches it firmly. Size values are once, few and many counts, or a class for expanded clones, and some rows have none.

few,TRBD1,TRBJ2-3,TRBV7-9,CASSAPTGPSTDTQYF,TGTGCCAGCAGCGCGCCGACAGGGCCGAGCACAGATACGCAGTATTTT
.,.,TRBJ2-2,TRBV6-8,CASYGAGASTGELFF,TGTGCCAGCTACGGGGCGGGGGCGAGCACCGGGGAGCTGTTTTTT
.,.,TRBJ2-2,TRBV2,CASRTGKNTGVLFF,TGTGCCAGCAGGACAGGAAAAAACACCGGGGTGCTGTTTTTT
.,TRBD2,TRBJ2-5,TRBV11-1,CASSSTAGGPLGETQYF,TGTGCCAGCAGCTCTACTGCGGGGGGGCCTCTGGGAGAGACCCAGTACTTC
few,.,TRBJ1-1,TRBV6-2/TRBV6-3,CASSSAQPNTEAFF,TGTGCCAGCAGTTCGGCGCAGCCGAACACTGAAGCTTTCTTT
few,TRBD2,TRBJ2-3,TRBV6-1,CASSYDLLAGGTDTQYF,TGTGCCAGCAGTTATGACCTTCTAGCGGGGGGCACAGATACGCAGTATTTT
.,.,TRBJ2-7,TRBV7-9,CASSLDTGIPYEQYF,TGTGCCAGCAGCTTAGATACCGGGATCCCCTACGAGCAGTACTTC
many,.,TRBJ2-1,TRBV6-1,CASSRGVWNEQFF,TGTGCCAGCAGTCGCGGGGTCTGGAATGAGCAGTTCTTC
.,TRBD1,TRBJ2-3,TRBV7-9,CASSRTGGSTDTQYF,TGTGCCAGCAGCCGGACAGGGGGTAGCACAGATACGCAGTATTTT
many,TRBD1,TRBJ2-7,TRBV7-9,CASSLGTGIHEQYF,TGTGCCAGCAGCTTGGGGACAGGGATCCACGAGCAGTACTTC
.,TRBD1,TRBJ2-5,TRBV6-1,CASPLARDRREETQYF,TGTGCCAGTCCCCTGGCCCGGGACAGGCGAGAGGAGACCCAGTACTTC
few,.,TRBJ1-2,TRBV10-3,CAISGRDETGLSGYTF,TGTGCCATCAGTGGGAGGGATGAGACGGGTCTTAGCGGCTACACCTTC
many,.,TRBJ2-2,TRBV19,CATGLRGYGELFF,TGTGCCACAGGACTAAGAGGATACGGGGAGCTGTTTTTT
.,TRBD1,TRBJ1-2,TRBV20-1,CSAKMPGTGNNYGYTF,TGCAGTGCTAAGATGCCCGGGACAGGGAATAACTATGGCTACACCTTC
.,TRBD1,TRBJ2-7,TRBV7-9,CASSADRGNEQYF,TGTGCCAGCAGCGCAGACAGGGGAAACGAGCAGTACTTC
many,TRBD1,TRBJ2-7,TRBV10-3,CAISVKLQGNSEQYF,TGTGCCATCAGTGTAAAGCTACAGGGGAACTCCGAGCAGTACTTC
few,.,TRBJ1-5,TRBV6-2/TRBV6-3,CASVPSGQQGGHQPQHF,TGTGCCAGCGTCCCATCCGGACAACAAGGCGGCCATCAGCCCCAGCATTTT